The TCR beta chain described here comes from a study of OX40 agonist ivuxolimab in advanced cancers. Across the whole study: The patients got ivuxolimab, which is an agonistic anti-OX40 (CD134) antibody. Enrolled patients in dose escalation had cancers that were hepatocellular carcinoma, melanoma, renal cell or head and neck cancer. Study-wide findings and caveats: With doses of 0.1 to 3.0 mg/kg, CD4+ and CD8+ blood T cells had undergone clonal expansion by week 6.

As to this clone: Its antigen is currently unknown.

Clones were read by immunoSEQ multiplex PCR, and TCRdb kept only the in-frame ones, dropping some. The sample includes about 100,000 clones, 90% of them seen just once. Germline lookup yields CDR1 SGDLS and CDR2 YYNGEE. This CDR3 spans 13 amino acids. The V gene end was trimmed by 5 bases and the J gene end by 7 bases; junction bases not matched to a gene: 7. Sequencing was performed on CD4+ or CD8+ T cells sorted from blood, taken in a trial of the OX40 agonist ivuxolimab. The chain recombines TRBV9 with TRBJ2-7, with 9 bases aligning to TRBD2. This TCR came from an adult with an advanced solid tumor such as melanoma, head and neck, liver or kidney cancer. The CDR3 DNA reads TGTGCCAGCAGTTTGCGGGAGGGTACGGAGCAGTACTTC. This codes for CASSLREGTEQYF.